This record looks at one T cell receptor (beta chain) sequence and its context. The sample holds other DNA sequences that translate to the same CDR3. These data belong to a study of blood T cell repertoires in COVID-19. At the level of the study: PBMCs, B-cell-depleted T cells, or T cells provided the cDNA or gDNA that made up the material.

Germline V gives CDR1 ENHRY, CDR2 SYGVKD. This CDR3 comprises 14 residues. V trimming: 0 bases; J trimming: 3 bases; junction bases outside the gene matches: 0. Original handling: Amplified reference gene primers provided the basis for estimating nucleated cell counts. Using immunoSEQ multiplex PCR, the repertoire was profiled, and TCRdb retains in-frame clones only, with some absent. That table furnishes V, J and clone size, whereas the DNA furnished D and trimming. The sample holds 110,000 to 150,000 clones; more than 65% are singletons and the top ten take roughly 10%. The sample was peripheral blood. This chain joins TRBV10-3 and TRBJ2-7; TRBD1 matches 9 bases. The origin of this receptor is a man in his 60s with active or convalescent COVID-19. The CDR3 nucleotides read TGTGCCATCAGTGAGTCGACAGGGGGCTACGAGCAGTACGTC. It encodes CAISESTGGYEQYV.